Listed here are 8 T cell receptor beta chains from one sample, sequenced in a study of T cell responses to AZD1222 COVID-19 vaccine. Generated by immunoSEQ multiplex PCR, the TCRdb table keeps only in-frame clones and is missing some. The repertoire consists of about 120,000 clones, with roughly 84% occurring once and the leading ten covering 1% to 1.5%. The sequences come from peripheral blood, collected on day 0 of AZD1222 vaccination. These TCRs come from an adult in good health.

Points on this clone: Other DNA sequences from this sample encode an identical CDR3 as well. This chain joins TRBV19 and TRBJ1-5; D gene uncertain. This CDR3 is 13 amino acids long. CDR1 is LNHDA and CDR2 is SQIVND in the germline V gene (reference sequence). Trimming removed 3 bases at V and 1 base at J, with 4 bases between. This chain's CDR3 is CASSMGSNQPQHF. The DNA for the CDR3 is TGTGCCAGTAGTATGGGCAGCAATCAGCCCCAGCATTTT.

This clone has a single count. The chain employs TRBV5-1 and TRBJ2-1, with D unclear. V gave up 4 bases and J gave up 10 bases, with 9 bases separating them. Looked up from germline, CDR1 is SGHRS and CDR2 is YFSETQ. There are 11 residues in the CDR3. As DNA, the CDR3 is TGCGCCAGCAGCCTCGTCGGCGAGCAGTTCTTC. This sequence encodes CASSLVGEQFF.

This clone came up a few times. The rearrangement uses TRBV11-2 and TRBJ1-6; D is perhaps TRBD1 (5 bases). This CDR3 has 14 residues. The germline V and J ends were trimmed by 2 bases and 5 bases, with 7 bases remaining between them. CDR1 is SGHAT, CDR2 FQNNGV, per germline. CDR3 in amino acids: CASSLSGDNSPLHF. The CDR3 nucleotides are TGTGCCAGCAGCTTATCGGGGGATAATTCACCCCTCCACTTT.

The rearrangement links TRBV5-1 to TRBJ2-7; D might be TRBD1 or TRBD2, each matching 5 bases. Germline assignment: CDR1 SGHRS and CDR2 YFSETQ. V lost 7 bases to trimming and J lost 4 bases, with 18 bases between them. This CDR3 region has 14 residues. The CDR3 DNA follows: TGCGCCAGCCGTAGGACTCCGACAGAGTACGAGCAGTACTTC. Translation: CASRRTPTEYEQYF.

The V and J genes are TRBV5-4 and TRBJ2-2; the D gene could be TRBD1 or TRBD2 (6 bases each). V lost 3 bases, J lost 2 bases, and 17 bases lay in between. Germline-derived CDR1 and CDR2 are SGHNT and YYREEE (reference sequence). This CDR3 comprises 17 residues. CDR3: CASSSRVGGLNTGELFF. The CDR3 bases are TGTGCCAGCAGCTCTCGGGTGGGGGGCCTAAACACCGGGGAGCTGTTTTTT.

The chain uses TRBV7-8 and TRBJ2-1; no definite D call. Germline loops: CDR1 SGHVS, CDR2 FQNEAQ. The CDR3 covers 14 residues. Trimming took off 5 bases at V and 6 bases at J, with 14 bases between the two ends. CDR3 nucleotide sequence: TGTGCCAGCAGCCAACCAATGGGATTCAATGAGCAGTTCTTC. Translation gives CASSQPMGFNEQFF.

The chain carries TRBV6-1 and TRBJ2-4; 9 positions match TRBD1. Trimming took 1 base from V and 4 from J; bases not matched to a gene: 8. The CDR3 spans 17 residues. Germline V gene data show CDR1 as MNHNS and CDR2 as SASEGT. The CDR3 spells CASSEDWTGAAKNIQYF. The CDR3 DNA reads TGTGCCAGCAGTGAAGATTGGACAGGGGCAGCGAAAAACATTCAGTACTTC.

The V call is TRBV25-1, the J call TRBJ1-2; 8 nucleotides match TRBD1. The V and J ends lost 2 bases and 2 bases, in that order; junction bases with no gene match: 10. The length of the CDR3 is 17 residues. CDR1 is MGHDK, CDR2 SYGVNS, per germline. CDR3: CASSELVPRTGNYGYTF. CDR3 nucleotides: TGTGCCAGCAGTGAACTGGTGCCCAGGACAGGGAACTATGGCTACACCTTC.